These 30 T cell receptor beta chains were sequenced from one sample in a study of OX40 agonist ivuxolimab in advanced cancers. Data came from immunoSEQ multiplex PCR; TCRdb stores just in-frame clones and leaves some out. Here the sample spans fewer than 100,000 clones, roughly four fifths being singletons. Specimen: CD4+ or CD8+ T cells sorted from blood, collected in a trial of the OX40 agonist ivuxolimab. Receptor source: an adult with an advanced solid tumor such as melanoma, head and neck, liver or kidney cancer.

The chain combines TRBV9 with TRBJ2-2; 11 nucleotides agree with TRBD2. The CDR3 consists of 16 residues. Germline lookup yields CDR1 SGDLS and CDR2 YYNGEE. The V gene end was trimmed by 0 bases and the J gene end by 6 bases; junction bases not matched to a gene: 4. The chain's CDR3 is CASSVGSGRVAGELFF. The CDR3 nucleotides are TGTGCCAGCAGCGTAGGTAGCGGGAGGGTAGCCGGGGAGCTGTTTTTT.

The chain couples TRBV19 to TRBJ2-1; D gene unclear. Trimming cost V 3 bases and J 5 bases, with 5 bases left between them. CDR3 length: 12 amino acids. The germline V gene encodes CDR1 LNHDA and CDR2 SQIVND (reference sequence). In DNA form, the CDR3 reads TGTGCCAGTAGTATCGGTGACAATGAGCAGTTCTTC. Translated: CASSIGDNEQFF.

The chain couples TRBV19 to TRBJ1-2; no definite D call. The CDR3 is made up of 15 amino acids. V lost 5 bases, J lost 2 bases, and 15 bases lay in between. Germline CDR1 LNHDA, CDR2 SQIVND (reference sequence). The CDR3 protein is CASSYQSRSNYGYTF. The CDR3 DNA reads TGTGCCAGTAGTTATCAGTCCCGGTCCAACTATGGCTACACCTTC. Using reference TRBV19 and TRBJ1-2 for the parts outside the CDR3, the full variable domain is DGGITQSPKYLFRKEGQNVTLSCEQNLNHDAMYWYRQDPGQGLRLIYYSQIVNDFQKGDIAEGYSVSREKKESFPLTVTSAQKNPTAFYLCASSYQSRSNYGYTFGSGTRLTVV.

The J gene is TRBJ1-5, the V gene TRBV5-8, with D tentatively TRBD1 (5 bases). CDR1 and CDR2 from the germline V gene are SGHTS and YDEGEE. Trimming removed 4 bases from V and 7 bases from J, with 21 bases in between. The CDR3 consists of 16 residues. In DNA form, the CDR3 reads TGTGCCAGCAGCCACGGATGGGGGGAAAGAGGACAGCCCCAGCATTTT. Amino acid sequence: CASSHGWGERGQPQHF.

This clone was detected a few times. The CDR3 protein is CASRLTGIGGYTF. DNA of the CDR3: TGTGCCAGCAGATTAACAGGGATAGGTGGCTACACCTTC. This rearrangement joins TRBV27 to TRBJ1-2; TRBD1 might be the D (6 bases). The CDR3 loop spans 13 amino acids. The germline V gene encodes CDR1 MNHEY and CDR2 SMNVEV (reference sequence). Trimming took 6 bases from V and 7 from J, leaving 15 bases between them.

The chain links TRBV7-2 to TRBJ1-1; D possibly corresponds to TRBD1 (6 bases). This CDR3 contains 15 residues. CDR1 is SGHTA, CDR2 FQGNSA, per germline. Trimming cost V 1 base and J 4 bases, with 13 bases left between them. This CDR3 reads CASSLEGGKSTEAFF. In DNA, the CDR3 is TGTGCCAGCAGCTTAGAGGGGGGTAAAAGCACTGAAGCTTTCTTT. The whole variable domain, remainder taken from reference TRBV7-2 and TRBJ1-1, is GAGVSQSPSNKVTEKGKDVELRCDPISGHTALYWYRQSLGQGLEFLIYFQGNSAPDKSGLPSDRFSAERTGGSVSTLTIQRTQQEDSAVYLCASSLEGGKSTEAFFGQGTRLTVV.

The table lists this clone with a count of one. This chain connects TRBV7-3 to TRBJ2-1; D unresolved. Germline loops: CDR1 SGHTA, CDR2 FQGTGA. CDR3 length equals 15 residues. The V and J ends lost 3 bases and 1 base respectively, with 10 bases between them. The CDR3 spells CASSFAGSSYNEQFF. The CDR3 region has the DNA TGTGCCAGCAGCTTCGCTGGATCTTCCTACAATGAGCAGTTCTTC.

The chain has TRBV5-1 and TRBJ1-2, with no clear D. The CDR3 is made up of 12 amino acids. The V end was cut by 2 bases, the J end by 5 bases, with 7 bases between. From germline, CDR1 is SGHRS and CDR2 YFSETQ. The CDR3 DNA sequence: TGCGCCAGCAGCTTTGAGGGTTATGGCTACACCTTC. Translation: CASSFEGYGYTF.

The rearrangement uses TRBV5-4 and TRBJ1-2; D remains unclear. Looked up from germline, CDR1 is SGHNT and CDR2 is YYREEE (reference sequence). CDR3 length: 13 residues. Trimming removed 5 bases at V and 4 bases at J, with 12 bases between. CDR3 sequence: CASRDAATYGYTF. CDR3 DNA: TGTGCCAGCAGGGACGCAGCCACCTATGGCTACACCTTC.

This chain joins TRBV6-1 and TRBJ1-3; TRBD1 agrees at 7 bases. The J segment lost 4 bases and the V segment lost 7 bases, leaving 7 bases of the junction unmatched. This CDR3 has 14 amino acids. Germline V CDR1 and CDR2: MNHNS, SASEGT. The CDR3 bases are TGTGCCAGCAAGACAGGGCAGTTCGGAAACACCATATATTTT. It translates to CASKTGQFGNTIYF.

The V and J genes are TRBV28 and TRBJ1-6, with D possibly being TRBD1 (5 bases). In germline, CDR1 is MDHEN, CDR2 SYDVKM. There are 14 residues in the CDR3. V lost 5 bases to trimming and J lost 12 bases, with 17 bases between them. The CDR3 bases are TGTGCCAGCAGTCGCGGGGGTTCGATTCTACCCCTCCACTTT. Amino acids: CASSRGGSILPLHF.

This rearrangement joins TRBV27 to TRBJ2-1; TRBD1 matches at 7 bases. This CDR3 has 17 residues. Germline V gives CDR1 MNHEY, CDR2 SMNVEV (reference sequence). The V segment lost 6 bases and the J segment 4 bases; nucleotides outside the gene matches: 15. This CDR3 is CASSLYSGQRVYNEQFF. The CDR3 nucleotides read TGTGCCAGCAGCCTCTACTCGGGACAGCGCGTTTACAATGAGCAGTTCTTC.

The chain is built from TRBV18 and TRBJ2-5; D is uncertain. CDR3 size: 14 residues. Germline V lookup: CDR1 KGHSH, CDR2 LQKENI. V shed 3 bases and J shed 4 bases, with 12 bases lying between them. The CDR3 is CASSPSQFLETQYF. The CDR3 coding sequence is TGTGCCAGCTCACCCAGCCAGTTCTTAGAGACCCAGTACTTC.

This chain uses TRBV6-1 with TRBJ2-1; TRBD2 might be the D (6 bases). Trimming shortened V by 0 bases and J by 13 bases, and 13 bases separated the two germline ends. Germline V lookup: CDR1 MNHNS, CDR2 SASEGT. This CDR3 spans 13 amino acids. The chain's CDR3 is CASSEASLATQFF. The CDR3 nucleotides are TGTGCCAGCAGTGAAGCGTCCCTAGCGACCCAGTTCTTC.

In nucleotides, the CDR3 is TGTGCCAGCAGCTCCATCCGCTTGAGCACCTACAATGAGCAGTTCTTC. This sequence encodes CASSSIRLSTYNEQFF. The V gene is TRBV11-2, the J gene TRBJ2-1; D is uncertain. The CDR3 length is 16 residues. Germline CDR1 SGHAT, CDR2 FQNNGV. V gave up 4 bases and J gave up 2 bases, with 15 bases separating them. The full variable domain, completed using reference TRBV11-2 and TRBJ2-1, is EAGVAQSPRYKIIEKRQSVAFWCNPISGHATLYWYQQILGQGPKLLIQFQNNGVVDDSQLPKDRFSAERLKGVDSTLKIQPAKLEDSAVYLCASSSIRLSTYNEQFFGPGTRLTVL.

The DNA for the CDR3 is TGTGCCTGGAGTAGGAGGGAGAGTCAGCCCCAGCATTTT. Translated: CAWSRRESQPQHF. This chain connects TRBV30 to TRBJ1-5, with D unclear. This CDR3 region has 13 residues. Germline loops: CDR1 GTSNPN, CDR2 SVGIG (reference sequence). The V end was cut by 2 bases, the J end by 6 bases, with 11 bases between.

The chain couples TRBV5-1 to TRBJ2-1, with a weak D call TRBD2 (5 bases). The CDR3 is 14 residues long. Between the trimmed V and J ends, which lost 4 bases and 4 bases, there was a span of 12 bases. Germline V CDR1 and CDR2: SGHRS, YFSETQ. The CDR3 nucleotides are TGCGCCAGCAGCCAGCCGGGATCTTACAATGAGCAGTTCTTC. Translated: CASSQPGSYNEQFF.

The chain couples TRBV6-6 to TRBJ1-5; D may be TRBD1 (5 bases). V was pared by 8 bases and J by 5 bases, with 19 bases between. Germline assignment: CDR1 MNHNY and CDR2 SVGAGI (reference sequence). This CDR3 is built from 15 residues. This chain's CDR3 is CASEKSGQGHQPQHF. As DNA, the CDR3 is TGTGCCAGCGAGAAAAGCGGGCAGGGACATCAGCCCCAGCATTTT.

The CDR3 nucleotides are TGCGCCAGCAGCTGGACAGGGGTAGTTGAAAAACTGTTTTTT. Encoded protein: CASSWTGVVEKLFF. The chain recombines TRBV5-1 with TRBJ1-4; 9 bases fit TRBD1. This CDR3 comprises 14 residues. V lost 3 bases, J lost 7 bases, and 4 bases stayed unmatched. Germline V gene sequence: CDR1 SGHRS, CDR2 YFSETQ. Based on the CDR3 plus reference TRBV5-1 and TRBJ1-4, the full variable domain is KAGVTQTPRYLIKTRGQQVTLSCSPISGHRSVSWYQQTPGQGLQFLFEYFSETQRNKGNFPGRFSGRQFSNSRSEMNVSTLELGDSALYLCASSWTGVVEKLFFGSGTQLSVL.

The chain uses TRBV30 and TRBJ2-7; weak D call: TRBD2 (6 bases). Trimming removed 1 base at V and 3 bases at J, with 7 bases between. Germline CDR1 is GTSNPN and CDR2 is SVGIG (reference sequence). The CDR3 has 12 residues. The CDR3 sequence: CAWSGLVYEQYF. Here the CDR3 DNA reads TGTGCCTGGAGTGGACTAGTCTACGAGCAGTACTTC. Full variable domain (missing parts from reference TRBV30 and TRBJ2-7): SQTIHQWPATLVQPVGSPLSLECTVEGTSNPNLYWYRQAAGRGLQLLFYSVGIGQISSEVPQNLSASRPQDRQFILSSKKLLLSDSGFYLCAWSGLVYEQYFGPGTRLTVT.

The chain recombines TRBV13 with TRBJ2-7, with 10 bases lining up with TRBD1. CDR3 length: 13 amino acids. The V and J ends lost 5 bases and 6 bases, in that order; junction bases with no gene match: 4. Looked up from germline, CDR1 is PRHDT and CDR2 is FYEKMQ (reference sequence). CDR3 region: CASSLGQGGEQYV. CDR3 nucleotides: TGTGCCAGCAGCCTCGGACAGGGGGGCGAGCAGTACGTC.

The V and J genes are TRBV6-6 and TRBJ2-2; D is perhaps TRBD1 or TRBD2 (5 bases each). Germline CDR1 and CDR2: MNHNY and SVGAGI (reference sequence). This CDR3 has 15 residues. Trimming removed 8 bases from V and 5 bases from J, with 18 bases in between. The CDR3 DNA is TGTGCCAGCTCGCTTAGAGGGGAGTCTACCGGGGAGCTGTTTTTT. This gives the protein CASSLRGESTGELFF.

The V gene is TRBV11-2, the J gene TRBJ2-7; TRBD1 aligns across 7 bases. This CDR3 contains 16 residues. After removal of 2 bases from V and 2 bases from J, the junction contained 9 bases not matched to a gene. The germline gives CDR1 SGHAT, CDR2 FQNNGV. The DNA for the CDR3 is TGTGCCAGCAGCTTAAACGGGTGGGACAGTACCTACGAGCAGTACTTC. It translates to CASSLNGWDSTYEQYF.

The V and J genes are TRBV7-9 and TRBJ2-5, with 9 positions matching TRBD2. Germline CDR1 SEHNR, CDR2 FQNEAQ (reference sequence). The junction had 10 bases not matched to a gene; V was cut back by 1 base and J by 4 bases. The length of the CDR3 is 17 residues. The CDR3: CASSLEGERGDRETQYF. DNA of the CDR3: TGTGCCAGCAGCTTAGAGGGAGAGCGGGGGGACCGAGAGACCCAGTACTTC. The full variable domain, rest sourced from reference TRBV7-9 and TRBJ2-5, is DTGVSQNPRHKITKRGQNVTFRCDPISEHNRLYWYRQTLGQGPEFLTYFQNEAQLEKSRLLSDRFSAERPKGSFSTLEIQRTEQGDSAMYLCASSLEGERGDRETQYFGPGTRLLVL.

This CDR3 is CASSIASSYNEQFF. The CDR3 DNA reads TGTGCCAGTAGCATCGCGAGCTCCTACAATGAGCAGTTCTTC. This rearrangement joins TRBV19 to TRBJ2-1; no clear D gene. The germline CDR1 and CDR2 sequences are LNHDA and SQIVND (reference sequence). This CDR3 is built from 14 residues. V lost 6 bases and J 0 bases, leaving 9 bases between the germline ends.

The chain employs TRBV7-3 and TRBJ2-1; TRBD2 agrees at 12 bases. This CDR3 is built from 14 residues. With 5 bases clipped from V and 7 bases from J, the junction kept 3 bases outside the gene matches. Germline V gene sequence: CDR1 SGHTA, CDR2 FQGTGA. The CDR3 sequence is CASSLAGGPNEQFF. The CDR3 bases are TGTGCCAGCAGCCTAGCGGGAGGGCCAAATGAGCAGTTCTTC.

The sample holds one count of this clone. The J gene is TRBJ1-2, the V gene TRBV6-1; no clear D gene. CDR3 length: 14 amino acids. Germline CDR1 and CDR2: MNHNS and SASEGT. V gave up 7 bases and J gave up 3 bases, with 15 bases separating them. CDR3 nucleotides: TGTGCCAGCACCATGGAGGTACAGCACTATGGCTACACCTTC. Translated, it gives CASTMEVQHYGYTF.

The V gene is TRBV30, the J gene TRBJ2-1, with 12 bases lining up with TRBD2. The V gene's germline CDR1 is GTSNPN and CDR2 SVGIG (reference sequence). The CDR3 loop spans 14 amino acids. With V trimmed by 4 bases and J by 7 bases, 5 bases remained unmatched. CDR3 nucleotide sequence: TGTGCCTGGACTGGCCTAGCGGGAGGGAATGAGCAGTTCTTC. Protein sequence: CAWTGLAGGNEQFF.

The gene calls are TRBV7-7 and TRBJ2-1, with D maybe TRBD2 (5 bases). Germline CDR1 and CDR2: SSHAT and FNYEAQ (reference sequence). This CDR3 region has 16 residues. V shed 1 base and J shed 0 bases, with 10 bases lying between them. The CDR3: CASSLVEVSSYNEQFF. CDR3 coding DNA: TGTGCCAGCAGCTTAGTGGAGGTGAGCTCCTACAATGAGCAGTTCTTC.

The V gene is TRBV6-5, the J gene TRBJ1-2; weak D call: TRBD1 (6 bases). V was trimmed by 6 bases and J by 4 bases, leaving 15 bases between them. Germline values: CDR1 MNHEY, CDR2 SVGAGI. The CDR3 is 14 residues long. CDR3 sequence reads: CASRRAGGAYGYTF. CDR3 DNA: TGTGCCAGCAGGAGAGCGGGGGGCGCCTATGGCTACACCTTC.